This T cell receptor beta chain was recorded in a study of breast tumors, draining lymph nodes, adjacent tissues. The lymph nodes were axillary draining lymph nodes from breast cancer patients. About this clonotype: Its target is unknown. This may arise from a read error, as a much more abundant clone is one base away.

The CDR3 is 16 amino acids. Germline V lookup: CDR1 SGHTS, CDR2 YDEGEE. Trimming took off 4 bases at V and 0 bases at J, with 16 bases between the two ends. Study findings and constraints: Tumor and nontumor repertoires were significantly more similar in luminal-like than in basal-like breast cancer. Compared with lymph nodes, tumors were less diverse; compared with nontumor tissue, more. Findings are consistent with lymph node origin and intratumoral expansion of most tumor T cells.

TCRdb re-derived calls from the multiplex PCR reads in MiXCR, one entry per CDR3 protein. The table shows 150,000 to 200,000 distinct CDR3 sequences, with 25% to 40% occurring only once. The V and J genes are TRBV5-8 and TRBJ1-2; no definite D call. Sequenced: axillary lymph node tissue. The source is a female donor with breast cancer. Some clones in this sample may be carry-over from other donors' samples. The CDR3 spells CASSPGLKATNYGYTF. CDR3 sequence (DNA): TGTGCCAGCAGCCCGGGGTTAAAGGCGACTAACTATGGCTACACCTTC.